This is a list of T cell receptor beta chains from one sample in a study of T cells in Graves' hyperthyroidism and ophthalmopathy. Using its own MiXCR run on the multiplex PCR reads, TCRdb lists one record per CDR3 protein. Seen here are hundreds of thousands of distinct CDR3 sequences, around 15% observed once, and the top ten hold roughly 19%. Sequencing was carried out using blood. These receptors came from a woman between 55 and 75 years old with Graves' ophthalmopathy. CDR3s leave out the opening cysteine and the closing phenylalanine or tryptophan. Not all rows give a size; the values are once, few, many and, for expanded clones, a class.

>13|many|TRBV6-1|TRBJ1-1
ASSVSRAREAEAF
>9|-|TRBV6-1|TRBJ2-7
ASNRLGEQY
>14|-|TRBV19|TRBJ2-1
ASSSGLAESYNEQF
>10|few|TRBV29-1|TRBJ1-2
SVDEGGYGYT
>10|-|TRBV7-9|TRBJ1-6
ASSLGNSPLH
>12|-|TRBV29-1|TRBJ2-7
SVEIRTRAYEQY
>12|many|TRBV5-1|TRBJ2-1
ASSLRQGAEEQF
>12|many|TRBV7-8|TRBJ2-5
ASSSLGGQETQY
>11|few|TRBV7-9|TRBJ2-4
ASSDNRKNIQY
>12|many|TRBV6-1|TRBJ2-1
ASSFGLSYNEQF
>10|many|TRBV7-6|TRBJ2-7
ASSSTSYEQY
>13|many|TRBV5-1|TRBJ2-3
ASSQGQRGTDTQY
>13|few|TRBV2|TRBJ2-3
ASSGSGESADTQY
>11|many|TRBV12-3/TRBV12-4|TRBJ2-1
ASRLEGGNEQF
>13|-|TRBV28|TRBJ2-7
ASSHGLAGTYEQY
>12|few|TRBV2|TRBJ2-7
ASTWTRGTYEQY
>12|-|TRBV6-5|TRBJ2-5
ASSYDRDGETQY
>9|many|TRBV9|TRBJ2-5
ASSVGSTQY
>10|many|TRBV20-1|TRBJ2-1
SASPQGGEQF
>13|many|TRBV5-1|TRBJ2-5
ASSLRQGAWETQY
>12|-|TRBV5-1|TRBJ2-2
ASSDGTLTGELF
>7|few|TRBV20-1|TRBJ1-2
SASSGYT
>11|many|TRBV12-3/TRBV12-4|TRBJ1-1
ASRQQLNTEAF
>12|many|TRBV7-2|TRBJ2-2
ASSRQGATGELF
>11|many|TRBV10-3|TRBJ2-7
AIGQGSSYEQY
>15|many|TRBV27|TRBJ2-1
ASSSPQGGGTYNEQF
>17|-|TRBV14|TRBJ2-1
ASSQAPLGPRSSYNEQF
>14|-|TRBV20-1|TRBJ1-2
SARSADTSMGYGYT
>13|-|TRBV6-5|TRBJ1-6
ASSYSQGAGSPLH
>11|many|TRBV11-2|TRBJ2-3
ASSLGRTDTQY
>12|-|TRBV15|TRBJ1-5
ATDWDRSNQPQH
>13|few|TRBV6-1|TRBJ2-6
ASSFRGRGANVLT
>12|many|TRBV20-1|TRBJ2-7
SARDRRTPYEQY
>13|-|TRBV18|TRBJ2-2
ASSPVQGVTGELF
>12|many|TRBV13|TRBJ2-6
ASLQADGANVLT
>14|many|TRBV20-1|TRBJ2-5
SGSLAGGWKRETQY
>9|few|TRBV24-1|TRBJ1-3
ATSDGYTIY
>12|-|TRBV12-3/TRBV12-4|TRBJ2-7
ASSPYGTTYEQY
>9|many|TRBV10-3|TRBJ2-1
AISRGNEQF
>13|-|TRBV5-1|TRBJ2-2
ASSAAGGSTGELF
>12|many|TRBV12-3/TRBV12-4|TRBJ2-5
ASSPGTIQETQY
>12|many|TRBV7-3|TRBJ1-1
ASSLHTGGTEAF
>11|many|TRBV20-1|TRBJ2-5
SARRGIEETQY
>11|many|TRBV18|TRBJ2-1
ASSPGLADEQF
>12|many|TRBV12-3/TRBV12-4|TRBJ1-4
ASSLGGASEKLF
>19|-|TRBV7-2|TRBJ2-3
ASSVAGSTPGLAGVLDTQY
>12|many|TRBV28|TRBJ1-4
ASLQDRGYEKLF
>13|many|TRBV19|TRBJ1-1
ASSAGQGVRTEAF
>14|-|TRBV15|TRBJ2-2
ATSREAGSNTGELF
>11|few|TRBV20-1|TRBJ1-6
SAWDPRESPLH